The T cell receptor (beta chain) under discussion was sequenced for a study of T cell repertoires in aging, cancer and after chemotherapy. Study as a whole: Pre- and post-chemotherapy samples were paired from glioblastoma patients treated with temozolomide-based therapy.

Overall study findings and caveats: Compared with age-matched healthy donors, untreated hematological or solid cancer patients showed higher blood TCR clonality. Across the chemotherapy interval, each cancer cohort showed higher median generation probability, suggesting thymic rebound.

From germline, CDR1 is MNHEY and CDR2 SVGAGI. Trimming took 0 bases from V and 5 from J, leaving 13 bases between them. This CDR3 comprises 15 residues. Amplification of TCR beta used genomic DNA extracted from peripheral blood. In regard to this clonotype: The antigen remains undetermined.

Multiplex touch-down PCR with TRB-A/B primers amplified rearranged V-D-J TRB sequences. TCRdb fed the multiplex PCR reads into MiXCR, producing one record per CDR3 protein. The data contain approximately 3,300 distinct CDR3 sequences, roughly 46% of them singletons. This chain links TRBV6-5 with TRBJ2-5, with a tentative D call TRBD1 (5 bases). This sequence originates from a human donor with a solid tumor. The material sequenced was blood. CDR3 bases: TGTGCCAGCAGTTACTCGAAAGGGGTTGGTGAGACCCAGTACTTC. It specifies CASSYSKGVGETQYF.